The 16 T cell receptor beta chains in this list originate from one sample, sequenced in a study of blood T cell repertoires in COVID-19 (dated by TCRdb to about 2020). The library was produced with the immunoSEQ multiplex PCR assay. This immuneACCESS table, as held by TCRdb, lists in-frame sequences with V and J called but not all clones. Of the missing ones, under half trace to an unresolved V gene in checked studies; the others have no known cause. Here the sample has around 110,000 clones; about 90% occur a single time. The ten top clones hold around 1.3% of the sample. Sequences were obtained from peripheral blood. The receptors stem from a woman aged 25 to 39 with acute or convalescent COVID-19.

The chain joins TRBV6-5 to TRBJ1-5; no reliable D call. The CDR3 spans 13 residues. Germline CDR1 and CDR2: MNHEY and SVGAGI. The germline V and J ends were trimmed by 2 bases and 5 bases, with 7 bases remaining between them. CDR3 bases: TGTGCCAGCAGTTACGCAGGCCATCAGCCCCAGCATTTT. This codes for CASSYAGHQPQHF.

The chain joins TRBV11-2 to TRBJ2-1, with 8 positions matching TRBD2. The V gene end was trimmed by 2 bases and the J gene end by 4 bases; junction bases not matched to a gene: 4. This CDR3 is built from 15 residues. CDR1 is SGHAT and CDR2 is FQNNGV in the germline V gene. CDR3 in DNA: TGTGCCAGCAGCTTACCAGCGGGAGCTTACAATGAGCAGTTCTTC. Its translation is CASSLPAGAYNEQFF.

The genes are TRBV11-1 and TRBJ2-5, with D possibly being TRBD1 (6 bases). This CDR3 spans 16 amino acids. Trimming stripped 5 bases from V and 5 bases from J, with 21 bases between. From germline, CDR1 is SGHAT and CDR2 FQDESV (reference sequence). The CDR3 region has the DNA TGTGCCAGCAGCCAGGCCCAAACAGGGTTGGAGGAGACCCAGTACTTC. Amino acids: CASSQAQTGLEETQYF.

The genes are TRBV7-8 and TRBJ2-1; 10 bases are a match to TRBD1. The CDR3 is 15 amino acids. CDR1 is SGHVS and CDR2 is FQNEAQ in the germline V gene. The ends lost 5 bases at V and 2 bases at J; junction bases unmatched: 3. Written as DNA, the CDR3 is TGTGCCAGCAGCGGGGGGACAGGGGCCTACAATGAGCAGTTCTTC. It translates to CASSGGTGAYNEQFF. The variable domain in full, with the rest retrieved from reference TRBV7-8 and TRBJ2-1, is GAGVSQSPRYKVAKRGQDVALRCDPISGHVSLFWYQQALGQGPEFLTYFQNEAQLDKSGLPSDRFFAERPEGSVSTLKIQRTQQEDSAVYLCASSGGTGAYNEQFFGPGTRLTVL.

The chain has TRBV27 and TRBJ1-2; 8 bases match TRBD1. This CDR3 is 14 amino acids long. With V trimmed by 2 bases and J by 2 bases, 1 base remained unmatched. In germline, CDR1 is MNHEY, CDR2 SMNVEV (reference sequence). For the CDR3, the DNA is TGTGCCAGCAGTTTAAACAGGGGGAACTATGGCTACACCTTC. This sequence encodes CASSLNRGNYGYTF.

The rearrangement uses TRBV5-1 and TRBJ1-2; D not resolved. The CDR3 runs 14 residues. Trimming took off 1 base at V and 6 bases at J, with 13 bases between the two ends. Germline V gene data show CDR1 as SGHRS and CDR2 as YFSETQ. Here the CDR3 DNA reads TGCGCCAGCAGCTTGAGTGGGGAGTCTGATGGCTACACCTTC. Protein: CASSLSGESDGYTF.

The rearrangement uses TRBV3-1 (or the pseudogene TRBV3-2) and TRBJ1-4; possibly TRBD1 for D (6 bases). CDR1 and CDR2 (germline): LGHDT, YNNKEL (reference sequence). The CDR3 is 15 residues long. V was trimmed by 3 bases and J by 0 bases, leaving 8 bases between them. The CDR3 DNA sequence: TGTGCCAGCAGCCACGGGACATCAACTAATGAAAAACTGTTTTTT. This gives the protein CASSHGTSTNEKLFF.

This clone was counted many times. The chain employs TRBV28 and TRBJ1-3, with a tentative D call TRBD1 (5 bases). Germline V gene lookup returns CDR1 MDHEN and CDR2 SYDVKM. Trimming removed 2 bases at V and 0 bases at J, with 14 bases between. This CDR3 comprises 17 residues. CDR3 sequence (DNA): TGTGCCAGCAGTTTACTGGGACTCCTCGGCTCTGGAAACACCATATATTTT. This translates into CASSLLGLLGSGNTIYF. The complete variable domain, with remaining parts taken from reference TRBV28 and TRBJ1-3, reads DVKVTQSSRYLVKRTGEKVFLECVQDMDHENMFWYRQDPGLGLRLIYFSYDVKMKEKGDIPEGYSVSREKKERFSLILESASTNQTSMYLCASSLLGLLGSGNTIYFGEGSWLTVV.

J is TRBJ2-7 and V is TRBV5-1; 9 positions agree with TRBD1. Germline-derived CDR1 and CDR2 are SGHRS and YFSETQ. Trimming at V came to 5 bases and at J to 4 bases, leaving 7 bases not matched to a gene. This CDR3 comprises 14 residues. CDR3 protein: CASSSTGGEYEQYF. The CDR3 bases are TGCGCCAGCAGTTCAACAGGGGGCGAATACGAGCAGTACTTC.

The genes are TRBV28 and TRBJ1-2; TRBD1 matches at 7 bases. CDR1 and CDR2 (germline): MDHEN, SYDVKM. The CDR3 extends over 16 amino acids. V dropped 5 bases and J dropped 8; count of bases not matched to a gene: 17. CDR3 sequence (DNA): TGTGCCAGCAGTATACAAGGACAGGCAGAACTTCGCGGCTACACCTTC. It specifies CASSIQGQAELRGYTF.

The gene calls are TRBV13 and TRBJ1-1; 8 nucleotides match TRBD1. Per the germline V gene, CDR1 is PRHDT and CDR2 is FYEKMQ (reference sequence). V gave up 5 bases and J gave up 3 bases; unmatched junction bases: 8. This CDR3 has 15 residues. As DNA, the CDR3 is TGTGCCAGCAGCACCAGACAGGGGCTGGACACTGAAGCTTTCTTT. Amino acid sequence: CASSTRQGLDTEAFF. The variable domain in full, with the rest retrieved from reference TRBV13 and TRBJ1-1, is AAGVIQSPRHLIKEKRETATLKCYPIPRHDTVYWYQQGPGQDPQFLISFYEKMQSDKGSIPDRFSAQQFSDYHSELNMSSLELGDSALYFCASSTRQGLDTEAFFGQGTRLTVV.

This clone was found a few times. V and J are TRBV6-5 and TRBJ1-2; unclear D gene. The V gene's germline CDR1 is MNHEY and CDR2 SVGAGI. The germline V and J ends were trimmed by 4 bases and 6 bases, with 12 bases remaining between them. The CDR3 extends over 13 amino acids. The CDR3 DNA reads TGTGCCAGCAGTTTGTGGGGAGTTCATGGCTACACCTTC. Amino acid sequence: CASSLWGVHGYTF.

The chain links TRBV5-6 to TRBJ2-1; 9 bases are shared with TRBD1. This CDR3 contains 15 residues. Germline CDR1 and CDR2: SGHDT and YYEEEE. The J segment lost 7 bases and the V segment lost 3 bases, leaving 8 bases of the junction unmatched. CDR3 in amino acids: CASSYWTGAGNEQFF. CDR3 sequence (DNA): TGTGCCAGCAGCTACTGGACAGGGGCAGGGAATGAGCAGTTCTTC.

This chain uses TRBV6-5 with TRBJ1-2; perhaps TRBD1 as D (6 bases). This CDR3 region has 14 residues. Trimming pared 7 bases from V and 4 bases from J, leaving 16 bases between. Germline-derived CDR1 and CDR2 are MNHEY and SVGAGI. CDR3 nucleotide sequence: TGTGCCAGCACCAAGGGACACCAAGGCTATGGCTACACCTTC. Encoded protein: CASTKGHQGYGYTF.

This clone was observed many times. The same CDR3 can be traced to other DNA sequences in this sample. CDR3 nucleotides: TGCGCCAGCAGTGAGTCACCCGTGAGTACAGATACGCAGTATTTT. It is translated as CASSESPVSTDTQYF. The V call is TRBV10-2, the J call TRBJ2-3, with D uncertain. Germline lookup yields CDR1 WSHSY and CDR2 SAAADI. Trimming removed 0 bases at V and 3 bases at J, with 10 bases between. This CDR3 is built from 15 residues.

The chain links TRBV6-5 to TRBJ1-2, with D unclear. The CDR3 loop spans 15 amino acids. Germline assignment: CDR1 MNHEY and CDR2 SVGAGI. Trimming took 2 bases from V and 5 from J, leaving 15 bases between them. CDR3 protein: CASSYNARKMYGYTF. CDR3 DNA sequence: TGTGCCAGCAGTTACAATGCCAGAAAAATGTATGGCTACACCTTC.